The T cell receptor beta chain described here comes from a study of a mutant IDH1 vaccine in newly diagnosed glioma (dated by TCRdb to the early 2020s). The study in broad terms: Vaccination began 4-6 weeks after radiotherapy alone, or alongside temozolomide cycles in the chemotherapy-containing groups. For exploratory analyses, longitudinal TCRB deep sequencing was carried out in under 30 treated patients wherever samples were available. Prior to enrollment, patients had been given standard therapy consisting of radiotherapy alone, temozolomide alone, or radiochemotherapy with temozolomide, with the combination given to most patients. The week-35 safety follow-up was designated visit V12, and the week-47 end of study was designated visit V13. Peripheral blood was drawn at six visits: V03 (baseline), V05, V07, V10, V12 and V13. The roughly 30 treated patients were approximately 62% male and around 40% female, with a mean age of roughly 40 years. Overall study outcomes, separate from this receptor: Changes in the top peripheral T cell clonotypes picked up by TCRB sequencing did not appear to be linked to pseudoprogression. Vaccine-induced immune responses across multiple MHC alleles were detected in approximately 94% of patients. Availability determined which PBMC samples were chosen for TCRB deep sequencing. The authors stated that sample limitations prevented analyses of patient blood samples from being reproduced.

The germline V gene sets CDR1 to SGHTA and CDR2 to FQGNSA. V loses 7 bases, J loses 1 base, and the germline ends lie 12 bases apart. The CDR3, from cysteine to phenylalanine, totals 14 residues. The only DNA kept is the CDR3, 42 bases in frame from the first base. Explained via the paper, the time point label denotes: week 35, safety follow-up. A 20-mer mutant IDH1 peptide at 300 micrograms in Montanide made up each vaccine dose, which was injected subcutaneously together with topical imiquimod. Patients received eight vaccinations in weeks 1, 3, 5, 7, 11, 15, 19 and 23, corresponding to visits V03 through V10. The donors had newly diagnosed IDH1-mutant astrocytomas of WHO grade 3 or 4 that showed loss of nuclear ATRX. The samples were drawn from NOA16, a multicentre, single-arm, open-label phase I trial in Germany that tested a mutant IDH1 peptide vaccine in humans for the first time. Genomic DNA for TCRB sequencing was extracted from EDTA blood using the DNeasy Blood and Tissue Kit.

This clone has just one count. Its recognized antigen is unknown. Base qualities are not provided; no much larger clone lies one nucleotide away. Receptors were amplified or captured by the immunoSEQ multiplex PCR assay. Following the manufacturer's protocol, the hsTCRB Kit was used to amplify rearranged TCR beta chain sequences. Sequencing of TCRB libraries was carried out on an Illumina MiSeq. The authors' analysis ran thus. Demultiplexing, trimming and gene mapping were performed with the kit vendor's proprietary platform. Held by TCRdb, this immuneACCESS table contains in-frame sequences only and omits some clones. Under half of the omission traces to an unresolved V gene where checked; the cause of the rest is unknown. That table gives V, J and clone size, and the DNA gave D and trimming. This sample holds over 45,000 clones; approximately 92% were observed only once. The ten biggest clones cover about 2.1% of the sample.

Sequences were derived from PBMCs, sampled from a glioma patient whose treatment included an IDH1 peptide vaccine. The TCR originated in a man aged 50 or older with glioma. The chain employs TRBV7-2 and TRBJ2-3, with no confidently assigned D gene. The DNA reads as follows: TGTGCCAGCACCTCCGCCAGAGGCACAGATACGCAGTATTTT. This yields the protein CASTSARGTDTQYF.